The rows below give T cell receptor beta chains drawn from one sample of a study of shared T cell receptors in the human thymus. Assay used: immunoSEQ multiplex PCR; TCRdb lists only in-frame clones, some missing. The repertoire holds over 650,000 clones, with 87% as singletons. The sample also formed part of further work on human thymus T cells.

The specimen sequenced was thymocytes. These receptors originate from a boy less than two years old with a congenital heart defect. The CDR3 runs from the conserved cysteine through the conserved F or W. A D gene is named only where the DNA matches it firmly. Size is stated for part of the rows, as once, few or many counts, or as a class when the clone is expanded.

j_call: TRBJ2-7; d_call: TRBD2; clone_size: -; v_call: TRBV15; cdr3_aa: CATSTSGGAYAEQYF; cdr3_nt: TGTGCCACCAGCACTAGCGGGGGGGCCTACGCCGAGCAGTACTTC
j_call: TRBJ1-5; d_call: TRBD1; clone_size: -; v_call: TRBV6-1; cdr3_aa: CASSEPGGADQPQHF; cdr3_nt: TGTGCCAGCAGTGAACCAGGGGGCGCGGATCAGCCCCAGCATTTT
j_call: TRBJ2-3; d_call: -; clone_size: -; v_call: TRBV6-5; cdr3_aa: CASSYFRLRAQYF; cdr3_nt: TGTGCCAGCAGTTACTTCCGTCTGAGGGCGCAGTATTTT
j_call: TRBJ1-4; d_call: -; clone_size: -; v_call: TRBV28; cdr3_aa: CASSWTVINEKLFF; cdr3_nt: TGTGCCAGCAGTTGGACAGTGATTAATGAAAAACTGTTTTTT
j_call: TRBJ2-1; d_call: -; clone_size: -; v_call: TRBV25-1; cdr3_aa: CASSAEGPYNEQFF; cdr3_nt: TGTGCCAGCAGCGCCGAGGGTCCCTACAATGAGCAGTTCTTC
j_call: TRBJ1-2; d_call: -; clone_size: -; v_call: TRBV10-3; cdr3_aa: CAISSGTRGGFYGYTF; cdr3_nt: TGTGCCATCAGCTCCGGGACACGAGGCGGGTTCTATGGCTACACCTTC
j_call: TRBJ2-1; d_call: -; clone_size: -; v_call: TRBV14; cdr3_aa: CASSQVSSRPDPLDNEQFF; cdr3_nt: TGTGCCAGCAGCCAAGTAAGTAGTCGACCGGACCCACTAGACAATGAGCAGTTCTTC
j_call: TRBJ2-1; d_call: -; clone_size: -; v_call: TRBV4-3; cdr3_aa: CASSQAREASPDNEQFF; cdr3_nt: TGCGCCAGCAGCCAAGCCCGAGAGGCTTCCCCCGACAATGAGCAGTTCTTC
j_call: TRBJ1-1; d_call: -; clone_size: -; v_call: TRBV5-5; cdr3_aa: CASSLVSGGMRTEAFF; cdr3_nt: TGTGCCAGCAGCTTGGTCTCGGGGGGCATGAGGACTGAAGCTTTCTTT
j_call: TRBJ1-6; d_call: TRBD1; clone_size: -; v_call: TRBV28; cdr3_aa: CASSSYSGTENSPLHF; cdr3_nt: TGTGCCAGCAGTTCCTACTCCGGGACAGAAAATTCCCCCCTCCACTTT
j_call: TRBJ1-2; d_call: TRBD1; clone_size: -; v_call: TRBV2; cdr3_aa: CASSYLSDDGTVNYGYTF; cdr3_nt: TGTGCCAGCAGTTATCTAAGCGACGACGGGACAGTTAACTATGGCTACACCTTC
j_call: TRBJ2-1; d_call: TRBD2; clone_size: -; v_call: TRBV7-2; cdr3_aa: CASRRELAGALTNEQFF; cdr3_nt: TGTGCCAGCAGAAGAGAACTAGCGGGCGCATTGACCAATGAGCAGTTCTTC
j_call: TRBJ1-1; d_call: -; clone_size: -; v_call: TRBV28; cdr3_aa: CASSLRQSSDEAFF; cdr3_nt: TGTGCCAGCAGTTTGCGGCAGTCTTCGGATGAAGCTTTCTTT
j_call: TRBJ2-1; d_call: TRBD2; clone_size: -; v_call: TRBV10-1; cdr3_aa: CASSEKWGGRNEQFF; cdr3_nt: TGCGCCAGCAGTGAAAAGTGGGGGGGGAGGAATGAGCAGTTCTTC
j_call: TRBJ2-7; d_call: TRBD1; clone_size: few; v_call: TRBV7-9; cdr3_aa: CASSLNRGYEQYF; cdr3_nt: TGTGCCAGCAGCTTAAACAGGGGGTACGAGCAGTACTTC
j_call: TRBJ1-1; d_call: -; clone_size: -; v_call: TRBV6-5; cdr3_aa: CASSYSFDRFVTEAFF; cdr3_nt: TGTGCCAGCAGTTACTCATTCGACAGGTTCGTTACTGAAGCTTTCTTT
j_call: TRBJ2-1; d_call: TRBD1; clone_size: -; v_call: TRBV15; cdr3_aa: CATSRSGTGNGGNEQFF; cdr3_nt: TGTGCCACCAGCAGGTCCGGGACAGGGAACGGTGGCAATGAGCAGTTCTTC
j_call: TRBJ1-2; d_call: TRBD1; clone_size: -; v_call: TRBV14; cdr3_aa: CASQEQGARGYGYTF; cdr3_nt: TGTGCCAGCCAGGAACAGGGGGCGCGCGGCTATGGCTACACCTTC
j_call: TRBJ1-4; d_call: TRBD1; clone_size: few; v_call: TRBV14; cdr3_aa: CASSQAGQVNNEKLFF; cdr3_nt: TGTGCCAGCAGCCAAGCTGGACAGGTGAACAATGAAAAACTGTTTTTT
j_call: TRBJ1-1; d_call: -; clone_size: -; v_call: TRBV5-4; cdr3_aa: CASSLTGGATEAFF; cdr3_nt: TGTGCCAGCAGCTTGACTGGGGGGGCCACTGAAGCTTTCTTT
j_call: TRBJ1-2; d_call: -; clone_size: few; v_call: TRBV6-6; cdr3_aa: CASRSTVSDYGYTF; cdr3_nt: TGTGCCAGCAGGTCGACAGTATCCGACTATGGCTACACCTTC
j_call: TRBJ2-7; d_call: TRBD1; clone_size: -; v_call: TRBV4-3; cdr3_aa: CASSQGDSSYEQYF; cdr3_nt: TGCGCCAGCAGCCAAGGGGACAGCTCCTACGAGCAGTACTTC
j_call: TRBJ2-1; d_call: -; clone_size: -; v_call: TRBV5-6; cdr3_aa: CASSLLSPTGDNEQFF; cdr3_nt: TGTGCCAGCAGCTTGTTGAGTCCTACGGGGGATAATGAGCAGTTCTTC
j_call: TRBJ2-1; d_call: TRBD2; clone_size: -; v_call: TRBV28; cdr3_aa: CASSYPVLAPYNEQFF; cdr3_nt: TGTGCCAGCAGTTACCCCGTACTAGCGCCTTACAATGAGCAGTTCTTC
j_call: TRBJ1-2; d_call: TRBD1; clone_size: -; v_call: TRBV29-1; cdr3_aa: CSVDSGTANYGYTF; cdr3_nt: TGCAGCGTAGACTCCGGGACAGCTAACTATGGCTACACCTTC
j_call: TRBJ2-7; d_call: -; clone_size: -; v_call: TRBV6-1; cdr3_aa: CASSLDSPYEQYF; cdr3_nt: TGTGCCAGCAGTCTGGACAGCCCCTACGAGCAGTACTTC
j_call: TRBJ1-4; d_call: -; clone_size: -; v_call: TRBV14; cdr3_aa: CASSPGGGPEKLFF; cdr3_nt: TGTGCCAGCAGCCCGGGAGGGGGGCCTGAAAAACTGTTTTTT
j_call: TRBJ1-4; d_call: TRBD1; clone_size: -; v_call: TRBV5-1; cdr3_aa: CASSPTTGQCEKLFF; cdr3_nt: TGCGCCAGCAGCCCGACGACAGGGCAATGCGAAAAACTGTTTTTT
j_call: TRBJ1-1; d_call: -; clone_size: once; v_call: TRBV27; cdr3_aa: CASSLGPNTEAFF; cdr3_nt: TGTGCCAGCAGTTTGGGCCCGAACACTGAAGCTTTCTTT
j_call: TRBJ2-1; d_call: TRBD2; clone_size: -; v_call: TRBV14; cdr3_aa: CASSQDSAGENNEQFF; cdr3_nt: TGTGCCAGCAGCCAAGATAGTGCGGGAGAAAATAATGAGCAGTTCTTC
j_call: TRBJ1-5; d_call: TRBD1; clone_size: -; v_call: TRBV28; cdr3_aa: CASSFEGLTGGNNQPQHF; cdr3_nt: TGTGCCAGCAGTTTTGAGGGGTTGACAGGGGGCAACAATCAGCCCCAGCATTTT
j_call: TRBJ1-1; d_call: -; clone_size: -; v_call: TRBV5-1; cdr3_aa: CASSLSTLNTEAFF; cdr3_nt: TGCGCCAGCAGCCTCTCAACTTTGAACACTGAAGCTTTCTTT
j_call: TRBJ2-2; d_call: -; clone_size: -; v_call: TRBV7-9; cdr3_aa: CASSSPGASGNTGELFF; cdr3_nt: TGTGCCAGCAGCTCCCCAGGGGCTAGCGGCAACACCGGGGAGCTGTTTTTT
j_call: TRBJ2-6; d_call: -; clone_size: few; v_call: TRBV30; cdr3_aa: CAWSTSLRAGANVLTF; cdr3_nt: TGTGCCTGGAGTACCTCATTGAGGGCTGGGGCCAACGTCCTGACTTTC
j_call: TRBJ1-2; d_call: -; clone_size: -; v_call: TRBV27; cdr3_aa: CASRPAQGLVGYGYTF; cdr3_nt: TGTGCCAGCAGACCCGCACAGGGTCTAGTAGGGTATGGCTACACCTTC
j_call: TRBJ2-5; d_call: -; clone_size: -; v_call: TRBV7-6; cdr3_aa: CASSSGESGGETQYF; cdr3_nt: TGTGCCAGCAGCTCGGGGGAGTCCGGGGGAGAGACCCAGTACTTC
j_call: TRBJ2-7; d_call: TRBD1; clone_size: -; v_call: TRBV25-1; cdr3_aa: CASSDRETGEYEQYF; cdr3_nt: TGTGCCAGCAGTGATAGGGAGACAGGGGAATACGAGCAGTACTTC
j_call: TRBJ1-1; d_call: -; clone_size: -; v_call: TRBV30; cdr3_aa: CAWSSLDIKPEAFF; cdr3_nt: TGTGCCTGGAGTTCTCTGGACATAAAGCCTGAAGCTTTCTTT
j_call: TRBJ2-1; d_call: -; clone_size: -; v_call: TRBV6-4; cdr3_aa: CASSLYPVRGSNEQFF; cdr3_nt: TGTGCCAGCAGCCTGTACCCCGTGCGGGGTTCGAATGAGCAGTTCTTC
j_call: TRBJ2-1; d_call: -; clone_size: -; v_call: TRBV5-1; cdr3_aa: CASSPWSGRNSYNEQFF; cdr3_nt: TGCGCCAGCAGCCCTTGGTCAGGCCGAAACTCCTACAATGAGCAGTTCTTC
j_call: TRBJ2-7; d_call: -; clone_size: -; v_call: TRBV11-2; cdr3_aa: CASSQTGRSSYEQYF; cdr3_nt: TGTGCCAGCAGCCAGACAGGACGGTCCTCCTACGAGCAGTACTTC
j_call: TRBJ2-3; d_call: TRBD1; clone_size: once; v_call: TRBV5-4; cdr3_aa: CASSRPGGPRADTQYF; cdr3_nt: TGTGCCAGCAGCCGCCCAGGGGGACCGAGGGCAGATACGCAGTATTTT
j_call: TRBJ2-7; d_call: TRBD1; clone_size: few; v_call: TRBV25-1; cdr3_aa: CASSSQGDSYEQYF; cdr3_nt: TGTGCCAGCAGTAGTCAGGGGGACTCCTACGAGCAGTACTTC
j_call: TRBJ2-7; d_call: TRBD1; clone_size: once; v_call: TRBV28; cdr3_aa: CASIDRGTYEQYF; cdr3_nt: TGTGCCAGCATTGACAGGGGGACCTACGAGCAGTACTTC
j_call: TRBJ2-7; d_call: -; clone_size: -; v_call: TRBV4-2; cdr3_aa: CASRRPPRGEQYF; cdr3_nt: TGTGCCAGCAGAAGACCGCCCAGGGGCGAGCAGTACTTC
j_call: TRBJ1-2; d_call: -; clone_size: -; v_call: TRBV6-1; cdr3_aa: CASIGDYGYTF; cdr3_nt: TGTGCCAGCATCGGGGACTATGGCTACACCTTC
j_call: TRBJ1-1; d_call: -; clone_size: -; v_call: TRBV6-1; cdr3_aa: CASSVGGPTEAFF; cdr3_nt: TGTGCCAGCAGTGTCGGGGGACCGACTGAAGCTTTCTTT
j_call: TRBJ2-1; d_call: -; clone_size: -; v_call: TRBV7-9; cdr3_aa: CASSHLDQGSNEQFF; cdr3_nt: TGTGCCAGCAGTCATCTCGATCAGGGAAGCAATGAGCAGTTCTTC
j_call: TRBJ1-4; d_call: -; clone_size: -; v_call: TRBV30; cdr3_aa: CAWSVEEKLFF; cdr3_nt: TGTGCCTGGAGTGTAGAGGAAAAACTGTTTTTT
j_call: TRBJ1-1; d_call: -; clone_size: -; v_call: TRBV5-1; cdr3_aa: CASSSDRVNTEAFF; cdr3_nt: TGCGCCAGCAGCTCGGACAGAGTGAACACTGAAGCTTTCTTT